These 20 T cell receptor beta chains were sequenced from one sample in a study of early T cells in non-severe SARS-CoV-2 infection. Via MiXCR, TCRdb re-called the 5' RACE reads, giving one row per CDR3 protein. Of about 60,000 distinct CDR3 sequences listed, roughly an eighth were seen once; the top ten hold 4.4%. Sequencing used whole blood. The receptors were sampled from an adult who was a healthcare worker with PCR-confirmed SARS-CoV-2 infection or an uninfected control (not recorded which).

This clonotype was counted ten times or more. The chain has TRBV20-1 and TRBJ1-1; D gene uncertain. The CDR3 consists of 15 residues. Trimming removed 3 bases from V and 5 bases from J, with 19 bases in between. Germline CDR1 and CDR2: DFQATT and SNEGSKA (reference sequence). CDR3 bases: TGCAGTGCTAGTCTTGCGGCAAACCCCGGGACTGAAGCTTTCTTT. Translation gives CSASLAANPGTEAFF.

This clonotype was observed at least ten times. This chain uses TRBV12-3 or TRBV12-4 with TRBJ2-2, with D tentatively TRBD1 (6 bases). With 6 bases removed from V and 6 bases from J, the gap between germline ends came to 11 bases. The CDR3 has 13 amino acids. The CDR3 loop reads CASRPRGSGELFF. In DNA form, the CDR3 reads TGTGCCAGCAGACCCAGGGGATCCGGGGAGCTGTTTTTT.

The chain couples TRBV12-3 or TRBV12-4 to TRBJ2-7; either TRBD1 or TRBD2 may fit D (6 bases each). CDR3 size: 13 residues. Between the trimmed V and J ends, which lost 10 bases and 3 bases, there was a span of 16 bases. The CDR3 spells CATTRGVYYEQYF. As DNA, the CDR3 is TGTGCCACCACGAGGGGGGTCTACTACGAGCAGTACTTC.

This clonotype came up many times. This chain links TRBV12-3 or TRBV12-4 with TRBJ1-1; D remains ambiguous. V was shortened by 3 bases and J by 8 bases, with 19 bases between the two germline ends. The CDR3 extends over 15 amino acids. The CDR3 nucleotides are TGTGCCAGCAGTTTGGCAGGCACAGTGTATATGGAAGCTTTCTTT. It yields the protein CASSLAGTVYMEAFF.

A note on this clonotype: A much bigger clone sits one base away, suggesting this may be a read error. The genes are TRBV10-2 and TRBJ1-4, with a tentative D call TRBD1 (5 bases). The CDR3 covers 14 residues. Germline V gene sequence: CDR1 WSHSY, CDR2 SAAADI. The CDR3 sequence: CTSSQPGLGEKLFF. As DNA, the CDR3 is TGCACCAGCAGTCAACCGGGACTAGGAGAAAAACTGTTTTTT.

This clonotype has just a few counts. The gene calls are TRBV28 and TRBJ2-6; D gene unclear. CDR3 length: 17 amino acids. Trimming shortened V by 2 bases and J by 0 bases, and 11 bases separated the two germline ends. Per germline, CDR1 MDHEN and CDR2 SYDVKM. The CDR3 nucleotides are TGTGCCAGCAGTTTAGGACCTTCTTCCTCTGGGGCCAACGTCCTGACTTTC. Translated: CASSLGPSSSGANVLTF.

This clonotype was observed a handful of times. This sequence joins TRBV5-6 and TRBJ1-5; weak D call: TRBD1 (5 bases). The germline gives CDR1 SGHDT, CDR2 YYEEEE. The CDR3 contains 17 residues. V lost 5 bases to trimming and J lost 6 bases, with 24 bases between them. The CDR3 DNA reads TGTGCCAGCAGGGATAGCGCGGGCGGGGCGCAAGGTCAGCCCCAGCATTTT. It specifies CASRDSAGGAQGQPQHF.

The genes are TRBV3-1 and TRBJ1-2, with a possible D match to TRBD1 (5 bases). Trimming cost V 2 bases and J 7 bases, with 23 bases left between them. The CDR3 spans 17 residues. Per the germline V gene, CDR1 is LGHDT and CDR2 is YNNKEL (reference sequence). The CDR3 here is CASSQNLGRDSESGYTF. CDR3 coding DNA: TGTGCCAGCAGCCAAAATTTGGGGAGGGACTCTGAGAGTGGCTACACCTTC.

J is TRBJ2-1 and V is TRBV29-1; TRBD2 aligns across 11 bases. This CDR3 has 13 amino acids. V shed 6 bases, J shed 9 bases, and the junction held 7 bases outside the gene matches. Germline loops: CDR1 SQVTM, CDR2 ANQGSEA. The CDR3 loop is CSVISGGAFEQFF. The CDR3 DNA is TGCAGCGTCATTAGCGGGGGGGCCTTTGAGCAGTTCTTC.

This clonotype appeared a few times. This sequence joins TRBV12-3 or TRBV12-4 and TRBJ1-1; 7 bases map to TRBD1. Trimming cost V 5 bases and J 6 bases; bases outside gene matches: 9. This CDR3 contains 14 residues. The CDR3 protein is CASSLGGGASEAFF. In DNA, the CDR3 is TGTGCCAGCAGTCTGGGAGGGGGCGCCTCTGAAGCTTTCTTT.

For the CDR3, the DNA is TGTGCCAGCAGTTACTCGATATTCCCCCCAGAGACCCAGTACTTC. Translated, it gives CASSYSIFPPETQYF. The V gene is TRBV6-5, the J gene TRBJ2-5; D gene unclear. CDR1 is MNHEY, CDR2 SVGAGI, per germline. This CDR3 spans 15 amino acids. Trimming removed 0 bases from V and 4 bases from J, with 12 bases in between.

This clonotype was counted ten times or more. This chain uses TRBV28 with TRBJ2-7; no reliable D call. Trimming removed 4 bases from V and 7 bases from J, with 8 bases in between. Per germline, CDR1 MDHEN and CDR2 SYDVKM. This CDR3 has 11 residues. CDR3 sequence: CASSYRWEQYF. CDR3 nucleotides: TGTGCCAGCAGTTACAGATGGGAGCAGTACTTC. Drawing the rest from reference TRBV28 and TRBJ2-7, the complete variable domain is DVKVTQSSRYLVKRTGEKVFLECVQDMDHENMFWYRQDPGLGLRLIYFSYDVKMKEKGDIPEGYSVSREKKERFSLILESASTNQTSMYLCASSYRWEQYFGPGTRLTVT.

In this sample, this clonotype turned up many times. The rearrangement links TRBV2 to TRBJ2-1; no firm D call. The CDR3 covers 15 residues. The V end was cut by 4 bases, the J end by 0 bases, with 10 bases between. Germline CDR1 and CDR2: SNHLY and FYNNEI. For the CDR3, the DNA is TGTGCCAGCAGTGCGTCCACGAGCTCCTACAATGAGCAGTTCTTC. Its translation is CASSASTSSYNEQFF.

This clonotype has more than one count but fewer than ten. V gene TRBV11-3 combines with J gene TRBJ2-3; TRBD1 might be the D (6 bases). The CDR3 spans 14 residues. Looked up from germline, CDR1 is SGHNT and CDR2 is YENEEA. Deletions cut 5 bases from V and 0 bases from J, with 9 bases between. CDR3 sequence reads: CASSPGQSTDTQYF. Here the CDR3 DNA reads TGTGCCAGCAGCCCCGGACAGAGCACAGATACGCAGTATTTT.

For this clonotype: A much larger clonotype is one base distant, so this may be a read error. The chain joins TRBV20-1 to TRBJ2-1; D is perhaps TRBD1 or TRBD2 (5 bases each). V lost 8 bases to trimming and J lost 3 bases, with 14 bases between them. The V gene's germline CDR1 is DFQATT and CDR2 SNEGSKA (reference sequence). This CDR3 region has 13 residues. CDR3 sequence reads: CSTKRGFYNEQFF. The CDR3 DNA sequence: TGCAGTACCAAGAGGGGCTTCTACAATGAGCAGTTCTTC.

The chain recombines TRBV12-3 or TRBV12-4 with TRBJ2-1; TRBD1 is a possible D gene (5 bases). The CDR3 runs 15 residues. Trimming stripped 0 bases from V and 7 bases from J, with 13 bases between. The chain's CDR3 is CASSLALAGRNEQFF. CDR3 nucleotides: TGTGCCAGCAGTTTAGCGCTGGCAGGGCGTAATGAGCAGTTCTTC.

This clonotype was picked up many times. The gene calls are TRBV7-2 and TRBJ2-2; D is tentatively TRBD1 or TRBD2 (5 bases each). The V and J ends lost 5 bases and 4 bases respectively, with 14 bases between them. Germline V gene sequence: CDR1 SGHTA, CDR2 FQGNSA. The length of the CDR3 is 15 residues. CDR3 bases: TGTGCCAGCAGCGCGTCGAGGGGAGTCACCGGGGAGCTGTTTTTT. It specifies CASSASRGVTGELFF.

This clonotype showed up many times. The J gene is TRBJ2-5, the V gene TRBV7-2; 7 bases line up with TRBD1. Trimming took 5 bases from V and 4 from J; bases not matched to a gene: 13. This CDR3 has 16 residues. CDR1 and CDR2 from the germline V gene are SGHTA and FQGNSA. The CDR3 region has the DNA TGTGCCAGCAGCCCCCCCCGGGCAGGGGGAGCAGAGACCCAGTACTTC. It translates to CASSPPRAGGAETQYF. Full variable domain (outside the CDR3, taken from reference TRBV7-2 and TRBJ2-5): GAGVSQSPSNKVTEKGKDVELRCDPISGHTALYWYRQSLGQGLEFLIYFQGNSAPDKSGLPSDRFSAERTGGSVSTLTIQRTQQEDSAVYLCASSPPRAGGAETQYFGPGTRLLVL.

This clonotype was seen only a few times. The V gene is TRBV18, the J gene TRBJ1-6, with D hard to call. The CDR3 is 14 amino acids. Germline V gene data show CDR1 as KGHSH and CDR2 as LQKENI. The ends were cut back, 3 bases at V and 4 bases at J, with 7 bases in the middle. The CDR3 DNA follows: TGTGCCAGCTCACCGGGCAGTTATAATTCACCCCTCCACTTT. This translates into CASSPGSYNSPLHF.

This clonotype was detected a few times. The CDR3 DNA reads as TGTGCCAGCAGCTTAGCAGGGAGTGAGGCTGAAGCTTTCTTT. Amino acid sequence: CASSLAGSEAEAFF. This chain links TRBV7-9 with TRBJ1-1; D is ambiguous. Germline CDR1 reads SEHNR; CDR2 reads FQNEAQ (reference sequence). V lost 0 bases to trimming and J lost 6 bases, with 11 bases between them. CDR3 length: 14 residues.